This T cell receptor (beta chain) was recorded in a study of cytomegalovirus exposure and HLA in healthy donors. Unrecorded immune exposure was likely among donors, who were nominally healthy when sampled. Trimming removed 3 bases from V and 7 bases from J, with 10 bases in between. The CDR3 length is 13 residues. Germline V gives CDR1 MNHNS, CDR2 SASEGT. PCR primers comprised 60 Vbeta and 13 Jbeta primers. Assay used: immunoSEQ multiplex PCR; TCRdb lists only in-frame clones, some missing. The sample includes about 160,000 clones, about 71% of them seen just once. This sequence originates from a woman aged 25-40 years in good health and CMV-seronegative. Sequenced material: PBMCs. This chain links TRBV6-1 with TRBJ1-5; TRBD1 is a possible D gene (5 bases). CDR3 DNA sequence: TGTGCCAGCAGTGAGGCAGGGCGGCAGCCCCAGCATTTT. Encoded protein: CASSEAGRQPQHF.